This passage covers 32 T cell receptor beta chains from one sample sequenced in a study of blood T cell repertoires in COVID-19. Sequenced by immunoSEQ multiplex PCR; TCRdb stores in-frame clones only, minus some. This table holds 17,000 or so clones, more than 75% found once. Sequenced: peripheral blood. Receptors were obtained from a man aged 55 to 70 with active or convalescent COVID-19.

The CDR3 sequence is CAWSSIAGGFPDTQYF. The CDR3 DNA follows: TGTGCCTGGAGCTCTATAGCGGGAGGGTTCCCAGATACGCAGTATTTT. This chain uses TRBV30 with TRBJ2-3; 11 positions match TRBD2. Losses at the gene ends were 3 bases for V and 4 bases for J; bases not matched to a gene: 9. The CDR3 is made up of 16 amino acids. Germline values: CDR1 GTSNPN, CDR2 SVGIG (reference sequence).

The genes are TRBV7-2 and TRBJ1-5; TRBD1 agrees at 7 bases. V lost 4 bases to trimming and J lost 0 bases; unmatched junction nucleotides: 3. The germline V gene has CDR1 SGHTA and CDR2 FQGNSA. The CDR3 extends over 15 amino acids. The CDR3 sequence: CASSSRGHSNQPQHF. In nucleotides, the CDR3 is TGTGCCAGCAGCTCGAGGGGGCATAGCAATCAGCCCCAGCATTTT.

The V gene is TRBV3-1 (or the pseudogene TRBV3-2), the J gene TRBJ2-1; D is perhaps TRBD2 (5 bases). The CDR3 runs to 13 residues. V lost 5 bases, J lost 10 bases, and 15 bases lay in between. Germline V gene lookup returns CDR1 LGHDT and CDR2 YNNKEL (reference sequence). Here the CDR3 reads CASSSHTRSEQFF. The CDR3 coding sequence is TGTGCCAGCAGCTCACACACTAGGAGCGAGCAGTTCTTC.

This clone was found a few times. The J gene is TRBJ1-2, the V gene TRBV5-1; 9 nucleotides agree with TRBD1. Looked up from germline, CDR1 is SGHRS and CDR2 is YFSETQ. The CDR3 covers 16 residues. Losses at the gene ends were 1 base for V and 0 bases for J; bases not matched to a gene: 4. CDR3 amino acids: CASSLFGQGPNYGYTF. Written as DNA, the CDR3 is TGCGCCAGCAGCTTGTTTGGACAGGGGCCTAACTATGGCTACACCTTC.

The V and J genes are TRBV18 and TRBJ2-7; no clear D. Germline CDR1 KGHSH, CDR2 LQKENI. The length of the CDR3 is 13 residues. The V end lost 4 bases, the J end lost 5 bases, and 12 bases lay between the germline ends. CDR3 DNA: TGTGCCAGCTCACTAGATTCCCGGGACGAGCAGTACTTC. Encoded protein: CASSLDSRDEQYF.

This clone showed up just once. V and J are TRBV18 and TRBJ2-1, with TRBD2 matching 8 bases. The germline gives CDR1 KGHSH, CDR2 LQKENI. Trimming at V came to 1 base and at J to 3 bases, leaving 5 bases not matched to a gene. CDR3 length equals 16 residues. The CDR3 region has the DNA TGTGCCAGCTCACCACAGCGGGAGTGGATCTACAATGAGCAGTTCTTC. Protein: CASSPQREWIYNEQFF.

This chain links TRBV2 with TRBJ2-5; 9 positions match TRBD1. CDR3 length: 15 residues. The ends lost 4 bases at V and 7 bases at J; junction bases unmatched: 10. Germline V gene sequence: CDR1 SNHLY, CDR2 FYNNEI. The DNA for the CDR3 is TGTGCCAGCAGTGTGGTGGACAGGGGTATTGGGACCCAGTACTTC. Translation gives CASSVVDRGIGTQYF.

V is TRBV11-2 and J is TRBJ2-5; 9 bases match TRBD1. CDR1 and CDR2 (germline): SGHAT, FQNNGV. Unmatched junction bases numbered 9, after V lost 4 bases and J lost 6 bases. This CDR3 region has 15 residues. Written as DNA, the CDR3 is TGTGCCAGCAGCTCTTGGGACAGGGTGGGGAAGACCCAGTACTTC. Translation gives CASSSWDRVGKTQYF.

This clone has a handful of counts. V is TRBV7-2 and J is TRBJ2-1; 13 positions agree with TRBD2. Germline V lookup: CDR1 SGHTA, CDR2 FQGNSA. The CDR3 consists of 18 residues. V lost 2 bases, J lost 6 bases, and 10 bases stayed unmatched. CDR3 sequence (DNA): TGTGCCAGCAGCTTAAGACTAGCGGGAGGCTCGGTTGGCAATGAGCAGTTCTTC. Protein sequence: CASSLRLAGGSVGNEQFF.

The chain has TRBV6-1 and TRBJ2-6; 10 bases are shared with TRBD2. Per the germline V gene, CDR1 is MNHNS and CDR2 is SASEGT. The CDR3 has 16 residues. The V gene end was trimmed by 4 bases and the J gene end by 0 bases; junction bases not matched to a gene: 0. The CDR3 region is CASSGTSGSGANVLTF. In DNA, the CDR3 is TGTGCCAGCAGTGGGACTAGCGGCTCTGGGGCCAACGTCCTGACTTTC.

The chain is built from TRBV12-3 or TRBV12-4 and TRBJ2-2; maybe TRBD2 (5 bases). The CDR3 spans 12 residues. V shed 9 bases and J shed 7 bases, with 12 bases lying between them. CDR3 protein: CASSREFGELFF. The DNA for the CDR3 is TGTGCCAGTTCGAGGGAGTTCGGGGAGCTGTTTTTT.

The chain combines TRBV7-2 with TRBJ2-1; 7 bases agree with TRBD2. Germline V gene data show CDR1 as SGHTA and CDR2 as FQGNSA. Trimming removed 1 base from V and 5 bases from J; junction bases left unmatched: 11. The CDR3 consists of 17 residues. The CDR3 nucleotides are TGTGCCAGCAGCTTAGGATCTGCGGGAGTATTCAACAATGAGCAGTTCTTC. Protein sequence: CASSLGSAGVFNNEQFF.

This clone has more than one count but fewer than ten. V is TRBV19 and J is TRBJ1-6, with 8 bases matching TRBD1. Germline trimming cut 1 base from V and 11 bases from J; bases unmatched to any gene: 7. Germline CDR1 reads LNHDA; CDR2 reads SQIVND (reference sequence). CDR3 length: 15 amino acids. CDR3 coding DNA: TGTGCCAGTAGTATAGCGGACAGGGAAGGGACACCCCTCCACTTT. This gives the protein CASSIADREGTPLHF.

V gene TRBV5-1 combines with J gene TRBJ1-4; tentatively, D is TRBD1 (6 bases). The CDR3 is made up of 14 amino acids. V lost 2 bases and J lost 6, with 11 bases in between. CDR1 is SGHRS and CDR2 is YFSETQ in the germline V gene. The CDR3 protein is CASSFTGPDEKLFF. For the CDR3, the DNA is TGCGCCAGCAGCTTTACAGGGCCCGATGAAAAACTGTTTTTT.

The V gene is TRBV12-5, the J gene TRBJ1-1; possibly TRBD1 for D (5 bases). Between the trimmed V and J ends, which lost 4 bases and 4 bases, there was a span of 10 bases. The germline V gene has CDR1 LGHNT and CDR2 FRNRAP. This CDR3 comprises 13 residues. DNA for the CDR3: TGTGCTAGTGGTTGGGGGGGTTTCACTGAAGCTTTCTTT. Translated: CASGWGGFTEAFF.

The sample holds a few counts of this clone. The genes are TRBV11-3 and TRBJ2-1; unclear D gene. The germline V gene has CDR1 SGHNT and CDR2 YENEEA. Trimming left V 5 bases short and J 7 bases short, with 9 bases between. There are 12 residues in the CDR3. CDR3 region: CASSPNKNEQFF. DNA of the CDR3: TGTGCCAGCAGCCCCAACAAGAATGAGCAGTTCTTC.

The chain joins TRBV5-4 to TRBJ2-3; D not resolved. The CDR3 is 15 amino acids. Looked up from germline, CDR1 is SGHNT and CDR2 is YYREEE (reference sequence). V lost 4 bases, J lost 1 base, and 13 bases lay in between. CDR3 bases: TGTGCCAGCAGCCCCGCCGAGCTGCGCACAGATACGCAGTATTTT. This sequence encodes CASSPAELRTDTQYF.

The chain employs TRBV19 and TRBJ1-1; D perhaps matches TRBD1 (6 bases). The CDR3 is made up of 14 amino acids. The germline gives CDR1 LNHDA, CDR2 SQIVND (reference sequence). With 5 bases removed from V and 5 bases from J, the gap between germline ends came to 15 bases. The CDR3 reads CASSLTQGFTEAFF. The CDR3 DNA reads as TGTGCCAGTAGTCTCACCCAGGGGTTTACTGAAGCTTTCTTT. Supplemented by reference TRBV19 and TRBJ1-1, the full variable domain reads DGGITQSPKYLFRKEGQNVTLSCEQNLNHDAMYWYRQDPGQGLRLIYYSQIVNDFQKGDIAEGYSVSREKKESFPLTVTSAQKNPTAFYLCASSLTQGFTEAFFGQGTRLTVV.

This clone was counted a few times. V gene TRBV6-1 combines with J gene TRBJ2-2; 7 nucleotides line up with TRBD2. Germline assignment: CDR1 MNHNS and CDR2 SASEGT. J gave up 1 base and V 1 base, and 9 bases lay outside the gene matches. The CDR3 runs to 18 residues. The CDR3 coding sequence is TGTGCCAGCAGTGAAGGGTTCGGAGGGAGGGTGAACACCGGGGAGCTGTTTTTT. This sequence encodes CASSEGFGGRVNTGELFF.

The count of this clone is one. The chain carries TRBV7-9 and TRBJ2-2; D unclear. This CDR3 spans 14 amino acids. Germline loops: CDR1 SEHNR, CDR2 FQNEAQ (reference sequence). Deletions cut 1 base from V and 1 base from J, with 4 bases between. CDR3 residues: CASSLGQNTGELFF. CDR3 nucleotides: TGTGCCAGCAGCTTAGGGCAGAACACCGGGGAGCTGTTTTTT.

The DNA for the CDR3 is TGTGCCAGCAGCTTAGATCTTGGACAGTCTCCCCCTTATGGCTACACCTTC. This translates into CASSLDLGQSPPYGYTF. V and J are TRBV11-3 and TRBJ1-2, with D possibly matching TRBD1 (6 bases). Germline CDR1 SGHNT, CDR2 YENEEA. V lost 0 bases to trimming and J lost 5 bases, with 19 bases between them. There are 17 residues in the CDR3. Full variable domain (outside the CDR3, taken from reference TRBV11-3 and TRBJ1-2): EAGVVQSPRYKIIEKKQPVAFWCNPISGHNTLYWYLQNLGQGPELLIRYENEEAVDDSQLPKDRFSAERLKGVDSTLKIQPAELGDSAVYLCASSLDLGQSPPYGYTFGSGTRLTVV.

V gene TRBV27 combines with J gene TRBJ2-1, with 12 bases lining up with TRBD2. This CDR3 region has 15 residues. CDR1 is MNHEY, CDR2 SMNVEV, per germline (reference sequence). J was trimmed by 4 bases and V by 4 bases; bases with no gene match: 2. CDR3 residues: CASSSLAGGYNEQFF. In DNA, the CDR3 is TGTGCCAGCAGTTCCCTAGCGGGAGGGTACAATGAGCAGTTCTTC.

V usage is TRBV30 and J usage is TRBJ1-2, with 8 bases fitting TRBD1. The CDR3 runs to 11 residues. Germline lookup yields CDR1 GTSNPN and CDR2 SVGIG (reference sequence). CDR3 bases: TGTGCTCGGAGCAGGGGGCCTGGCTACACCTTC. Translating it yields CARSRGPGYTF.

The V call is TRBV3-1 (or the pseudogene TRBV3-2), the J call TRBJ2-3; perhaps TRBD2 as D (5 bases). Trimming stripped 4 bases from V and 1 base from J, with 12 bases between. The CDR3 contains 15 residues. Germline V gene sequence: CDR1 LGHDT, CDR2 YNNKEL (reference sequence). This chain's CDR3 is CASSRLAAGTDTQYF. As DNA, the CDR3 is TGTGCCAGCAGCCGCCTAGCAGCTGGCACAGATACGCAGTATTTT.

The CDR3 reads CAWSVYGNTIYF. The CDR3 DNA sequence: TGTGCCTGGAGTGTCTATGGAAACACCATATATTTT. The rearrangement joins TRBV30 to TRBJ1-3, with D uncertain. In germline, CDR1 is GTSNPN, CDR2 SVGIG (reference sequence). This CDR3 has 12 amino acids. V was cut by 0 bases and J by 3 bases, with 3 bases left in between.

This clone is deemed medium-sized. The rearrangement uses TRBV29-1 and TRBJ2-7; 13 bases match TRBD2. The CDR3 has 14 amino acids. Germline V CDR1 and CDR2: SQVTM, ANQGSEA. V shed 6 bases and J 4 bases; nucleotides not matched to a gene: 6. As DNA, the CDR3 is TGCAGCGTAACTAGCGGGGGGGATTTATACGAGCAGTACTTC. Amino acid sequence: CSVTSGGDLYEQYF.

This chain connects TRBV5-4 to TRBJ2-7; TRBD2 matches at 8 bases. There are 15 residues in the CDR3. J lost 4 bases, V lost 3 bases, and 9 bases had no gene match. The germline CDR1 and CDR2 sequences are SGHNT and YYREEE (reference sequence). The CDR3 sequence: CASSSGGSGAYEQYF. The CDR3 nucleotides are TGTGCCAGCAGCTCGGGGGGTAGCGGGGCATACGAGCAGTACTTC.

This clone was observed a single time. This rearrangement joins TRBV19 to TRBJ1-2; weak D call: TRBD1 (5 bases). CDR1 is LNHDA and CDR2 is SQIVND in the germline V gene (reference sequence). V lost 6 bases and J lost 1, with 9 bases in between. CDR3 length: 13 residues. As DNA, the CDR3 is TGTGCCAGTAGGCCGGGGGTTAACTATGGCTACACCTTC. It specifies CASRPGVNYGYTF.

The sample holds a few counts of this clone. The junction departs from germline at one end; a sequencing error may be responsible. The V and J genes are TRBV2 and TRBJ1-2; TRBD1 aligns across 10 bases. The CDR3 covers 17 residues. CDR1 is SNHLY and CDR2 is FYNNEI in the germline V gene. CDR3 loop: CASSEDVRQGANYGYTF. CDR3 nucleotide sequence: TGTGCCAGCAGCGAAGACGTTCGACAGGGGGCGAACTATGGCTACACCTTC.

CDR3 protein: CASSPRDEQFF. CDR3 sequence (DNA): TGTGCCAGCAGTCCTCGAGATGAGCAGTTCTTC. V is TRBV28 and J is TRBJ2-1; the D is unclear. The CDR3 totals 11 residues. In germline, CDR1 is MDHEN, CDR2 SYDVKM. V lost 5 bases and J lost 8, with 7 bases in between.

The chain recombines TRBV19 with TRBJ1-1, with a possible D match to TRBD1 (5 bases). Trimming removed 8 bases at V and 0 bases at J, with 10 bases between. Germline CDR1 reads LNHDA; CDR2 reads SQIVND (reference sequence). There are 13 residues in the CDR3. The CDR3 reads CASAPRVNTEAFF. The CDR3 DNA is TGTGCCAGTGCTCCCAGGGTGAACACTGAAGCTTTCTTT.

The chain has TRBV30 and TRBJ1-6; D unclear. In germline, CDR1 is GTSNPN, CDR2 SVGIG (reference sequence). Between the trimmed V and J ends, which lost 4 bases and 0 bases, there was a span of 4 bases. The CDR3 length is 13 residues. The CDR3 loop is CAWMSSYNSPLHF. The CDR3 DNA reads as TGTGCCTGGATGAGCTCCTATAATTCACCCCTCCACTTT.